Listed here are 18 T cell receptor beta chains from one sample, sequenced in a study of OX40 agonist ivuxolimab in advanced cancers. Profiling relied on immunoSEQ multiplex PCR, and the TCRdb table lists in-frame clones only, not all of them. The table lists 71,000 or so clones, roughly 90% of them singletons. The sample here was CD4+ or CD8+ T cells sorted from blood, taken in a trial of the OX40 agonist ivuxolimab. These receptors were obtained from an adult with an advanced solid tumor such as melanoma, head and neck, liver or kidney cancer.

The chain employs TRBV10-3 and TRBJ2-6; D is perhaps TRBD1 (6 bases). V was clipped by 6 bases and J by 2 bases, with 14 bases between them. The CDR3 is 16 amino acids. The germline V gene encodes CDR1 ENHRY and CDR2 SYGVKD. The CDR3, as DNA: TGTGCCATCAGCACAGGGATCGTGCCTGGGGCCAACGTCCTGACTTTC. Translating gives CAISTGIVPGANVLTF.

The chain couples TRBV2 to TRBJ1-3; tentative D call: TRBD1 (5 bases). The CDR3 totals 14 residues. The germline gives CDR1 SNHLY, CDR2 FYNNEI. The germline V and J ends were trimmed by 10 bases and 2 bases, with 15 bases remaining between them. CDR3 DNA sequence: TGTGCCACCAGCCCCGGGACTGCTGGAAACACCATATATTTT. This encodes CATSPGTAGNTIYF.

The chain uses TRBV30 and TRBJ2-3, with D hard to call. The CDR3 consists of 13 residues. The V and J ends lost 5 bases and 2 bases respectively, with 11 bases between them. CDR1 is GTSNPN, CDR2 SVGIG, per germline (reference sequence). CDR3 sequence reads: CAWATHHTDTQYF. In DNA, the CDR3 is TGTGCCTGGGCGACCCATCACACAGATACGCAGTATTTT.

J is TRBJ1-1 and V is TRBV27, with unresolved D. CDR1 MNHEY and CDR2 SMNVEV come from the germline V gene (reference sequence). Trimming pared 7 bases from V and 0 bases from J, leaving 9 bases between. This CDR3 is 13 amino acids long. Here the CDR3 reads CASKEILNTEAFF. The CDR3 bases are TGTGCCAGCAAGGAGATACTGAACACTGAAGCTTTCTTT.

This chain connects TRBV5-6 to TRBJ2-2; a possible D gene is TRBD2 (5 bases). The germline V gene encodes CDR1 SGHDT and CDR2 YYEEEE. Trimming removed 5 bases at V and 2 bases at J, with 16 bases between. The CDR3 is 16 amino acids. In DNA form, the CDR3 reads TGTGCCAGCAGGCCGTGGGCAGCGGATAACACCGGGGAGCTGTTTTTT. It is translated as CASRPWAADNTGELFF.

The chain has TRBV4-2 and TRBJ2-7; D possibly corresponds to TRBD1 (5 bases). Germline CDR1 and CDR2: LGHNA and YNFKEQ. This CDR3 is built from 15 residues. Trimming removed 1 base from V and 1 base from J, with 11 bases in between. The CDR3: CASSQGNTGSYEQYF. CDR3 DNA sequence: TGTGCCAGCAGCCAAGGAAATACAGGATCCTACGAGCAGTACTTC.

The V and J genes are TRBV28 and TRBJ2-6; the D gene is possibly TRBD2 (6 bases). Germline V CDR1 and CDR2: MDHEN, SYDVKM. V was trimmed by 5 bases and J by 4 bases, leaving 21 bases between them. The CDR3 runs 18 residues. The CDR3 here is CASSPRTGVSLGANVLTF. The CDR3 DNA is TGTGCCAGCAGTCCGCGAACGGGGGTTTCGTTGGGGGCCAACGTCCTGACTTTC.

The genes are TRBV28 and TRBJ1-1, with 8 bases aligning to TRBD1. Losses at the gene ends were 6 bases for V and 0 bases for J; bases not matched to a gene: 9. The CDR3 extends over 16 amino acids. Germline V gene sequence: CDR1 MDHEN, CDR2 SYDVKM. CDR3: CASSRLGQALNTEAFF. CDR3 sequence (DNA): TGTGCCAGCAGCCGCCTGGGACAGGCATTGAACACTGAAGCTTTCTTT.

The chain carries TRBV29-1 and TRBJ2-2; D is undetermined. V shed 6 bases and J shed 1 base, with 9 bases lying between them. Germline CDR1 reads SQVTM; CDR2 reads ANQGSEA. The CDR3 covers 13 residues. This CDR3 reads CSVPSGNTGELFF. DNA for the CDR3: TGCAGCGTGCCCTCAGGGAACACCGGGGAGCTGTTTTTT.

This chain links TRBV21-1 with TRBJ2-7; the table names TRBD1, a call not compared with the DNA. TRBV21-1 is classified as a pseudogene. CDR3 length: 16 amino acids. The CDR3 spells CASSPKRNPRQGEQYF. CDR3 bases: TGTGCCAGCAGCCCTAAGAGGAATCCCCGCCAGGGCGAGCAGTACTTC.

The V call is TRBV10-1, the J call TRBJ2-2; 7 bases match TRBD2. CDR1 and CDR2 from the germline V gene are WNHNN and SYGVQD (reference sequence). The CDR3 is made up of 16 amino acids. With V trimmed by 3 bases and J by 3 bases, 7 bases remained unmatched. The CDR3 nucleotides read TGCGCCAGCAGTGAATCGCTAGCGGTAGACACCGGGGAGCTGTTTTTT. Amino acids: CASSESLAVDTGELFF.

The rearrangement uses TRBV4-2 and TRBJ2-3; 10 nucleotides match TRBD2. CDR3 length equals 17 residues. Germline CDR1 LGHNA, CDR2 YNFKEQ. V lost 5 bases and J lost 2; bases outside the gene matches: 10. The CDR3 loop reads CASSSRLAGGHTDTQYF. CDR3 nucleotides: TGTGCCAGCAGCTCCCGCTTAGCGGGGGGACACACAGATACGCAGTATTTT.

The rearrangement uses TRBV5-8 and TRBJ2-1; the match to TRBD1 covers 7 bases. The CDR3 is 15 residues long. Germline lookup yields CDR1 SGHTS and CDR2 YDEGEE. V lost 4 bases and J lost 6; bases outside the gene matches: 10. The CDR3 DNA reads as TGTGCCAGCAGCGCAAGACAGGGATGGGTCAATGAGCAGTTCTTC. It codes for CASSARQGWVNEQFF. The full variable domain, rest sourced from reference TRBV5-8 and TRBJ2-1, is EAGVTQSPTHLIKTRGQQATLRCSPISGHTSVYWYQQALGLGLQFLLWYDEGEERNRGNFPPRFSGRQFPNYSSELNVNALELEDSALYLCASSARQGWVNEQFFGPGTRLTVL.

This clone has only one observation. V and J are TRBV9 and TRBJ2-7; D may correspond to TRBD1 or TRBD2 (6 bases each). The V and J ends lost 0 bases and 5 bases respectively, with 9 bases between them. The CDR3 is 13 amino acids. CDR1 and CDR2 from the germline V gene are SGDLS and YYNGEE. The CDR3 sequence is CASSVAGAHEQYF. Written as DNA, the CDR3 is TGTGCCAGCAGCGTAGCGGGGGCCCACGAGCAGTACTTC.

This chain links TRBV10-3 with TRBJ2-7, with TRBD1 as a possible D gene (6 bases). CDR3 length: 14 residues. The germline gives CDR1 ENHRY, CDR2 SYGVKD. V was clipped by 7 bases and J by 3 bases, with 16 bases between them. CDR3 region: CAITSGTSIYEQYF. CDR3 bases: TGTGCCATCACCTCCGGGACATCGATCTACGAGCAGTACTTC.

The table lists this clone with a count of one. CDR3 DNA: TGTGCCAGCAGCTTAATAGGGTCCTACGAGCAGTACTTC. Encoded protein: CASSLIGSYEQYF. This chain connects TRBV7-2 to TRBJ2-7; D not certain. The germline V gene has CDR1 SGHTA and CDR2 FQGNSA. V was trimmed by 2 bases and J by 1 base, leaving 6 bases between them. This CDR3 contains 13 residues.

The chain recombines TRBV9 with TRBJ2-2; the match to TRBD2 covers 9 bases. CDR1 SGDLS and CDR2 YYNGEE come from the germline V gene. The CDR3 sequence is 15 residues long. V was pared by 1 base and J by 7 bases, with 5 bases of the junction left unmatched. The CDR3 reads CASSVTASGNGELFF. The CDR3 nucleotides read TGTGCCAGCAGCGTAACCGCTAGCGGGAACGGGGAGCTGTTTTTT.

The V and J genes are TRBV6-5 and TRBJ1-6; 8 bases line up with TRBD1. V lost 5 bases to trimming and J lost 5 bases; unmatched junction nucleotides: 2. This CDR3 is 14 amino acids long. Germline V gives CDR1 MNHEY, CDR2 SVGAGI. CDR3 sequence: CASSPDRDNSPLHF. The CDR3, as DNA: TGTGCCAGCAGTCCGGACAGGGATAATTCACCCCTCCACTTT.